The 22 T cell receptor beta chains in this list originate from one sample, sequenced in a study of cytomegalovirus exposure and HLA in healthy donors. PCR primers comprised 60 Vbeta and 13 Jbeta primers. Repertoires were generated with immunoSEQ multiplex PCR, while TCRdb's copy carries only in-frame clones and drops some. The table lists some 180,000 clones, roughly three quarters of them singletons. Sequenced sample: PBMCs. Receptor source: a male donor in good health and CMV-seronegative.

This chain uses TRBV6-1 with TRBJ1-1; D possibly corresponds to TRBD1 (5 bases). The ends were cut back, 8 bases at V and 1 base at J, with 17 bases in the middle. The germline V gene has CDR1 MNHNS and CDR2 SASEGT. This CDR3 comprises 15 residues. CDR3 region: CASRSSQVRNTEAFF. The CDR3 bases are TGTGCCAGCCGATCCTCACAGGTCCGGAACACTGAAGCTTTCTTT.

This sequence joins TRBV28 and TRBJ2-3, with D possibly being TRBD2 (6 bases). There are 17 residues in the CDR3. Germline V gives CDR1 MDHEN, CDR2 SYDVKM. Trimming cost V 1 base and J 0 bases, with 14 bases left between them. As DNA, the CDR3 is TGTGCCAGCAGTTTATACCCCCCCGGGACTAGCACAGATACGCAGTATTTT. Translated: CASSLYPPGTSTDTQYF.

The V gene is TRBV6-1, the J gene TRBJ1-2; 8 bases line up with TRBD1. Germline loops: CDR1 MNHNS, CDR2 SASEGT. The V gene end was trimmed by 4 bases and the J gene end by 3 bases; junction bases not matched to a gene: 10. This CDR3 region has 16 residues. This CDR3 reads CASSATLDRADYGYTF. Written as DNA, the CDR3 is TGTGCCAGCAGTGCGACGCTGGACAGGGCGGACTATGGCTACACCTTC.

CDR3: CASSLQGAGGYTF. In DNA form, the CDR3 reads TGTGCCAGCAGCTTACAGGGGGCGGGGGGCTACACCTTC. The chain has TRBV11-2 and TRBJ1-2; 8 positions agree with TRBD1. Trimming took 2 bases from V and 8 from J; bases not matched to a gene: 4. Germline lookup yields CDR1 SGHAT and CDR2 FQNNGV. The CDR3 runs to 13 residues.

The CDR3 protein is CASSLAGGRINTEAFF. As DNA, the CDR3 is TGTGCCAGCAGCTTAGCGGGGGGACGGATAAACACTGAAGCTTTCTTT. This chain connects TRBV5-4 to TRBJ1-1, with D tentatively TRBD1 (5 bases). This CDR3 region has 16 residues. The germline V gene encodes CDR1 SGHNT and CDR2 YYREEE (reference sequence). V was cut by 2 bases and J by 2 bases, with 16 bases left in between.

This chain joins TRBV30 and TRBJ2-3; a weak D match, TRBD1 (6 bases). V was shortened by 4 bases and J by 5 bases, with 19 bases between the two germline ends. The length of the CDR3 is 15 residues. CDR1 is GTSNPN and CDR2 is SVGIG in the germline V gene (reference sequence). CDR3 amino acids: CAWTSGQGNGDTQYF. CDR3 sequence (DNA): TGTGCCTGGACCTCCGGTCAGGGGAATGGAGATACGCAGTATTTT.

CDR3 DNA sequence: TGTGCCAGCAGTTCACAAACCCGACAGGGGCCTTACGAGCAGTACTTC. Encoded protein: CASSSQTRQGPYEQYF. The chain employs TRBV28 and TRBJ2-7, with 8 bases matching TRBD1. The length of the CDR3 is 16 residues. From germline, CDR1 is MDHEN and CDR2 SYDVKM. Germline trimming cut 4 bases from V and 4 bases from J; bases unmatched to any gene: 12.

The genes are TRBV6-1 and TRBJ2-7; D ambiguous. This CDR3 has 13 residues. Germline V lookup: CDR1 MNHNS, CDR2 SASEGT. V shed 3 bases and J shed 2 bases, with 8 bases lying between them. The DNA of the CDR3 is TGTGCCAGCAGTGATCGGCAGGCCTACGAGCAGTACTTC. This encodes CASSDRQAYEQYF.

The gene calls are TRBV6-5 and TRBJ2-7, with 12 bases fitting TRBD1. V gave up 1 base and J gave up 5 bases; unmatched junction bases: 3. Germline V gene data show CDR1 as MNHEY and CDR2 as SVGAGI. This CDR3 has 15 residues. For the CDR3, the DNA is TGTGCCAGCAGTTACTACGGGACAGGGGGCAACGAGCAGTACTTC. Translating gives CASSYYGTGGNEQYF.

The chain has TRBV2 and TRBJ2-1; 15 bases align to TRBD2. The V gene's germline CDR1 is SNHLY and CDR2 FYNNEI. CDR3 length: 17 amino acids. The V and J ends lost 6 bases and 6 bases, in that order; junction bases with no gene match: 9. The CDR3 DNA reads as TGTGCCAGCAGCCCTTCTCCGGGACTAGCGGGAGGCAATGAGCAGTTCTTC. Its translation: CASSPSPGLAGGNEQFF. Using reference TRBV2 and TRBJ2-1 for the parts outside the CDR3, the full variable domain is EPEVTQTPSHQVTQMGQEVILRCVPISNHLYFYWYRQILGQKVEFLVSFYNNEISEKSEIFDDQFSVERPDGSNFTLKIRSTKLEDSAMYFCASSPSPGLAGGNEQFFGPGTRLTVL.

V is TRBV4-2 and J is TRBJ1-4; no definite D call. Per germline, CDR1 LGHNA and CDR2 YNFKEQ. This CDR3 region has 15 residues. The ends were cut back, 0 bases at V and 5 bases at J, with 10 bases in the middle. CDR3 region: CASSQERVVNEKLFF. The DNA for the CDR3 is TGTGCCAGCAGCCAAGAGAGGGTGGTGAATGAAAAACTGTTTTTT.

This clone has only a few counts. The rearrangement uses TRBV19 and TRBJ2-3; TRBD2 matches at 7 bases. This CDR3 spans 16 amino acids. V lost 3 bases, J lost 0 bases, and 6 bases stayed unmatched. Germline V lookup: CDR1 LNHDA, CDR2 SQIVND (reference sequence). As DNA, the CDR3 is TGTGCCAGTAGTATCATCGGGAGGACTAGCACAGATACGCAGTATTTT. Encoded protein: CASSIIGRTSTDTQYF.

This clone was seen once. The final CDR3 position lacks the conserved phenylalanine or tryptophan, pointing to a likely read error. This sequence joins TRBV19 and TRBJ1-2, with 12 bases fitting TRBD1. CDR1 is LNHDA and CDR2 is SQIVND in the germline V gene (reference sequence). The V gene end was trimmed by 4 bases and the J gene end by 3 bases; junction bases not matched to a gene: 6. The CDR3 has 16 residues. CDR3 loop: CASSKRGTGGDYGYTL. The CDR3 DNA sequence: TGTGCCAGTAGTAAAAGGGGGACAGGGGGCGACTATGGCTACACCCTC.

V gene TRBV6-1 combines with J gene TRBJ1-5, with 12 bases aligning to TRBD1. The CDR3 consists of 16 residues. Germline CDR1 reads MNHNS; CDR2 reads SASEGT. The V gene end was trimmed by 3 bases and the J gene end by 6 bases; junction bases not matched to a gene: 6. CDR3 coding DNA: TGTGCCAGCAGTGACCGGGACAGGGGGCGATTTCAGCCCCAGCATTTT. It specifies CASSDRDRGRFQPQHF.

A few counts support this clone. V is TRBV6-5 and J is TRBJ1-3, with TRBD1 matching 7 bases. V lost 2 bases, J lost 0 bases, and 4 bases stayed unmatched. The CDR3 is made up of 16 amino acids. Germline V lookup: CDR1 MNHEY, CDR2 SVGAGI. CDR3 in DNA: TGTGCCAGCAGTTACACCGGGACAGACTCTGGAAACACCATATATTTT. This encodes CASSYTGTDSGNTIYF.

As for this clone: This specimen includes other DNA sequences encoding the same CDR3. The chain recombines TRBV20-1 with TRBJ2-7; no definite D call. Germline V gene data show CDR1 as DFQATT and CDR2 as SNEGSKA (reference sequence). There are 11 residues in the CDR3. CDR3 nucleotide sequence: TGCAGCGCTCCTGACTCGTACGAGCAGTACTTC. Protein sequence: CSAPDSYEQYF.

This clone was detected a few times. This chain joins TRBV5-1 and TRBJ1-2, with D unclear. V was shortened by 4 bases and J by 1 base, with 20 bases between the two germline ends. Germline-derived CDR1 and CDR2 are SGHRS and YFSETQ. This CDR3 has 17 amino acids. CDR3 sequence: CASSPGPVAGYNYGYTF. The CDR3 nucleotides are TGCGCCAGCAGCCCCGGACCTGTAGCGGGGTATAACTATGGCTACACCTTC.

The V gene is TRBV19, the J gene TRBJ2-3, with 14 bases that match TRBD2. V lost 8 bases and J lost 3; bases outside the gene matches: 16. This CDR3 has 19 amino acids. Germline CDR1 and CDR2: LNHDA and SQIVND (reference sequence). CDR3 region: CASRRRTSGGRAATDTQYF. The CDR3 DNA reads TGTGCCAGTCGACGAAGGACTAGCGGGGGGCGAGCGGCGACAGATACGCAGTATTTT.

V is TRBV6-5 and J is TRBJ2-7, with TRBD1 identical over 10 bases. Germline CDR1 is MNHEY and CDR2 is SVGAGI. V was pared by 5 bases and J by 7 bases, with 11 bases of the junction left unmatched. CDR3 length: 15 residues. CDR3 bases: TGTGCCAGCAGTCAAACGCGGACAGGGGGTGGGGAGCAGTACTTC. Translated: CASSQTRTGGGEQYF.

This clone came up a few times. V and J are TRBV4-1 and TRBJ1-1; D is undetermined. The CDR3 spans 13 residues. Trimming cost V 1 base and J 7 bases, with 10 bases left between them. CDR1 is MGHRA and CDR2 is YSYEKL in the germline V gene. CDR3 in amino acids: CASSQVRDNEAFF. The CDR3, as DNA: TGCGCCAGCAGCCAAGTGAGGGATAATGAAGCTTTCTTT.

V usage is TRBV27 and J usage is TRBJ1-5; D is ambiguous. From germline, CDR1 is MNHEY and CDR2 SMNVEV (reference sequence). CDR3 length: 14 amino acids. V lost 0 bases and J lost 4, with 7 bases in between. CDR3 residues: CASSLSRGNQPQHF. The CDR3 region has the DNA TGTGCCAGCAGTTTATCGCGGGGAAATCAGCCCCAGCATTTT.

The genes are TRBV9 and TRBJ2-1, with D unclear. The length of the CDR3 is 12 residues. In germline, CDR1 is SGDLS, CDR2 YYNGEE. The V end was cut by 2 bases, the J end by 3 bases, with 3 bases between. CDR3 sequence reads: CASSVNYNEQFF. The CDR3 DNA reads as TGTGCCAGCAGCGTCAACTACAATGAGCAGTTCTTC.